This T cell receptor (beta chain) originates from a study of response to subunit inactivated influenza vaccine. General study findings and limits: T cells newly recruited by each seasonal influenza vaccination are few, the authors suggested.

This clonotype has ten or more counts. As yet, its antigen is unknown. The V end was cut by 1 base, the J end by 8 bases, with 7 bases between. This CDR3 is built from 12 residues. Germline assignment: CDR1 SGHNT and CDR2 YENEEA. TCRdb re-called the RT-PCR reads with MiXCR, one entry per CDR3 protein. The data show under 550,000 distinct CDR3 sequences, approximately 7.1% seen once. This receptor was taken from a man aged 50 to 69 who received an inactivated influenza vaccine. Specimen: PBMCs from blood, collected less than 30 months after vaccination. The chain links TRBV11-3 to TRBJ2-3, with D hard to call. CDR3 residues: CASSLGRSTQYF. As DNA, the CDR3 is TGTGCCAGCAGCTTAGGACGGAGTACGCAGTATTTT.